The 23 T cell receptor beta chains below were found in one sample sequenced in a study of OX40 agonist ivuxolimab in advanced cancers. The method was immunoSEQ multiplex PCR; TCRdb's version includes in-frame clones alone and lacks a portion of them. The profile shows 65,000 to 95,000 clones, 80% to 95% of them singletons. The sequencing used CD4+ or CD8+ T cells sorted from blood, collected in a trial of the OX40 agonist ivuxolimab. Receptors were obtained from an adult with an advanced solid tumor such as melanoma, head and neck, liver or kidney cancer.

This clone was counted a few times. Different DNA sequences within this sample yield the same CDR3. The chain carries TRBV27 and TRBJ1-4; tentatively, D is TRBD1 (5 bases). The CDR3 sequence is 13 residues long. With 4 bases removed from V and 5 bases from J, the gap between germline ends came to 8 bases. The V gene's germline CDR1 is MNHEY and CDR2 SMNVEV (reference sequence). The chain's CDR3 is CASSWGINEKLFF. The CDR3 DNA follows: TGTGCCAGCAGTTGGGGGATAAATGAAAAACTGTTTTTT.

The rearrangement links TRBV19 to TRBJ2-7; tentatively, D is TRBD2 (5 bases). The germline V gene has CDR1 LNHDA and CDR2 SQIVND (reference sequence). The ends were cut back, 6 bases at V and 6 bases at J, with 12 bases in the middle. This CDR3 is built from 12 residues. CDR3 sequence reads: CASRGEVGEQYF. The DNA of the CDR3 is TGTGCCAGTAGGGGAGAGGTGGGCGAGCAGTACTTC.

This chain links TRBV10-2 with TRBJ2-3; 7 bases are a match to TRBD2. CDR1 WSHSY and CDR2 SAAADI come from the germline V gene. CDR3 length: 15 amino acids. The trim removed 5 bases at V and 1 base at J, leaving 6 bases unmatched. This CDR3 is CASSPSLAGTDTQYF. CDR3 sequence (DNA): TGCGCCAGCAGTCCATCTCTAGCGGGCACAGATACGCAGTATTTT.

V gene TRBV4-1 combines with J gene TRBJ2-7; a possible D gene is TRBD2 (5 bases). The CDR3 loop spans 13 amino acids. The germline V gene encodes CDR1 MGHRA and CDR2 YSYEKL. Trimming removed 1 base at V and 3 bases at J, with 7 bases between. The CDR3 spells CASSQGEYYEQYF. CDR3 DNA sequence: TGCGCCAGCAGCCAAGGGGAGTACTACGAGCAGTACTTC.

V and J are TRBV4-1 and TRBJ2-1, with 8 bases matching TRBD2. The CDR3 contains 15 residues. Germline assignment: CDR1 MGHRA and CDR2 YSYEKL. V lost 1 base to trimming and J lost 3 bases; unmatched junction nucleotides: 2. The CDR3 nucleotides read TGCGCCAGCAGCCAAGGGACTAGCATCTACAATGAGCAGTTCTTC. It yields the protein CASSQGTSIYNEQFF.

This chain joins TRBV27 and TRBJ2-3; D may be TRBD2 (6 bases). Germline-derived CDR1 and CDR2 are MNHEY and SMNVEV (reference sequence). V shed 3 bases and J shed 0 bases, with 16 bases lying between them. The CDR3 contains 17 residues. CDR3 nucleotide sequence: TGTGCCAGCAGTTTCTCCTGGCGGGACGCTAGCACAGATACGCAGTATTTT. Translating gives CASSFSWRDASTDTQYF.

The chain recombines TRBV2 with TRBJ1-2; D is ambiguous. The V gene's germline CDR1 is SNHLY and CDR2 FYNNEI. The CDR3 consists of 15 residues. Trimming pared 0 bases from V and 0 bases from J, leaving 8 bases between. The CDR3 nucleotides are TGTGCCAGCAGTGAAGCGGTGGTGGCTAACTATGGCTACACCTTC. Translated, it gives CASSEAVVANYGYTF. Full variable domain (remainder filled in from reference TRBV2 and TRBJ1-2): EPEVTQTPSHQVTQMGQEVILRCVPISNHLYFYWYRQILGQKVEFLVSFYNNEISEKSEIFDDQFSVERPDGSNFTLKIRSTKLEDSAMYFCASSEAVVANYGYTFGSGTRLTVV.

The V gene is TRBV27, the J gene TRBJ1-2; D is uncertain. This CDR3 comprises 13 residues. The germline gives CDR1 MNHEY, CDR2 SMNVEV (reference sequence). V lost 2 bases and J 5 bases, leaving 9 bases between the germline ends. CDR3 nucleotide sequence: TGTGCCAGCAGTTTAAATACCCCGTATGGCTACACCTTC. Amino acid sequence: CASSLNTPYGYTF.

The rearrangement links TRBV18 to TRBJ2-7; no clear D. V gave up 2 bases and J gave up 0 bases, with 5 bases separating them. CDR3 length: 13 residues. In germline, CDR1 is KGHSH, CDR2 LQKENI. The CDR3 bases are TGTGCCAGCTCACCAACGGGCTCCTACGAGCAGTACTTC. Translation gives CASSPTGSYEQYF.

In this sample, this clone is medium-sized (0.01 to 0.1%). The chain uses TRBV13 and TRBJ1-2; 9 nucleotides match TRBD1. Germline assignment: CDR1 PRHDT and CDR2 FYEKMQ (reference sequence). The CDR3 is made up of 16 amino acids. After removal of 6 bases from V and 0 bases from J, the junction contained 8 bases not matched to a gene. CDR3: CASRETGGDTNYGYTF. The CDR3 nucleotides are TGTGCCAGCAGGGAGACAGGGGGGGATACTAACTATGGCTACACCTTC. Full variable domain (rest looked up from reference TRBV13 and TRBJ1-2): AAGVIQSPRHLIKEKRETATLKCYPIPRHDTVYWYQQGPGQDPQFLISFYEKMQSDKGSIPDRFSAQQFSDYHSELNMSSLELGDSALYFCASRETGGDTNYGYTFGSGTRLTVV.

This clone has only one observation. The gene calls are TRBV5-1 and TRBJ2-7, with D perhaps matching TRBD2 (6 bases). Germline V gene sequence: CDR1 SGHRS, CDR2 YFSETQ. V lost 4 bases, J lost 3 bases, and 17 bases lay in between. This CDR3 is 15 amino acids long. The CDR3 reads CASSTTGTEGYEQYF. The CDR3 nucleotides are TGCGCCAGCAGCACGACCGGGACGGAGGGCTACGAGCAGTACTTC.

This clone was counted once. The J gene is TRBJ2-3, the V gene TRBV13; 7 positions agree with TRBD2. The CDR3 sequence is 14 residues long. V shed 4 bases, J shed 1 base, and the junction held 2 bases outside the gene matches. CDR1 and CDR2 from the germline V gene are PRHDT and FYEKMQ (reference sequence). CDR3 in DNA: TGTGCCAGCAGCTCCGGACTAGGCACAGATACGCAGTATTTT. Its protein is CASSSGLGTDTQYF.

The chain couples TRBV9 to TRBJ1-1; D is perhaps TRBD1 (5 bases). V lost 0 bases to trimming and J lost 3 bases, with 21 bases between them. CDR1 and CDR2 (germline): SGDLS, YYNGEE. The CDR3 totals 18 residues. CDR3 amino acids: CASSVDWGPPAGDTEAFF. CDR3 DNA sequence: TGTGCCAGCAGCGTAGACTGGGGACCCCCCGCGGGCGACACTGAAGCTTTCTTT.

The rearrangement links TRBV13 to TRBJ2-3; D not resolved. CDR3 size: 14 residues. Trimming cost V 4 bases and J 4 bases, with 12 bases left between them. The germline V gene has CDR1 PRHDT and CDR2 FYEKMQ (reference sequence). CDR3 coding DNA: TGTGCCAGCAGCTCCCCAGTGAGAGCAGATACGCAGTATTTT. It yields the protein CASSSPVRADTQYF. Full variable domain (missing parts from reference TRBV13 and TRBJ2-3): AAGVIQSPRHLIKEKRETATLKCYPIPRHDTVYWYQQGPGQDPQFLISFYEKMQSDKGSIPDRFSAQQFSDYHSELNMSSLELGDSALYFCASSSPVRADTQYFGPGTRLTVL.

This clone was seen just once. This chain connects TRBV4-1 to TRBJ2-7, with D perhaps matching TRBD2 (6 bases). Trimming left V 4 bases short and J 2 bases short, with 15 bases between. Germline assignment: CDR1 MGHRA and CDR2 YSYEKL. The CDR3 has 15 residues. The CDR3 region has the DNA TGCGCCAGCAGCCCCCGACAGACTAGTCCCTACGAGCAGTACTTC. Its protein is CASSPRQTSPYEQYF.

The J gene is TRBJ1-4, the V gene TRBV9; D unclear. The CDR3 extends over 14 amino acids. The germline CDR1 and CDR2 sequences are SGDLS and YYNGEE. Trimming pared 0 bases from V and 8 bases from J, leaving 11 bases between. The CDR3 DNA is TGTGCCAGCAGCGTAGGCTTTGCGGCGGAAAAACTGTTTTTT. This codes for CASSVGFAAEKLFF.

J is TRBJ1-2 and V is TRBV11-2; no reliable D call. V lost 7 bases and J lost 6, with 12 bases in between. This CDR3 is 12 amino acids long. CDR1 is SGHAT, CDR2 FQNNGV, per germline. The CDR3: CASTLYTHGYTF. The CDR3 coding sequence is TGTGCCAGCACCCTCTACACCCATGGCTACACCTTC.

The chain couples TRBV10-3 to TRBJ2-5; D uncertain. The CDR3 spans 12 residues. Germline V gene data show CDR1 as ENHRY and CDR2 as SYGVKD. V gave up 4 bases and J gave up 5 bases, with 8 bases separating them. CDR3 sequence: CAISAHLETQYF. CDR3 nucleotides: TGTGCCATCAGTGCCCATTTGGAGACCCAGTACTTC.

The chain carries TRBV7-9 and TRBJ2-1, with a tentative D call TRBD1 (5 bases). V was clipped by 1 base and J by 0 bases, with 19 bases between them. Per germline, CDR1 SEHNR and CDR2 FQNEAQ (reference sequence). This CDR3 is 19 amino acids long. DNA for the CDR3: TGTGCCAGCAGCTTAGTCGGTCAGGGTAACGTCTTCTCCTACAATGAGCAGTTCTTC. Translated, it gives CASSLVGQGNVFSYNEQFF.

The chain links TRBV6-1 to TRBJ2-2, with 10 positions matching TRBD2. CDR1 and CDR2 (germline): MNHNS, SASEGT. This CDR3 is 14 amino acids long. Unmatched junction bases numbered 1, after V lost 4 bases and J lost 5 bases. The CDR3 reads CASSGSGGTGELFF. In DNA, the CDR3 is TGTGCCAGCAGTGGTAGCGGGGGGACCGGGGAGCTGTTTTTT.

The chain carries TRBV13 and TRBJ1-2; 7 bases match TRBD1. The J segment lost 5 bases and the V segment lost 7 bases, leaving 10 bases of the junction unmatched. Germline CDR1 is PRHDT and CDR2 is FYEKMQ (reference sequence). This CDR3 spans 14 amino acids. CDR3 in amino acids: CASTLRGGNYGYTF. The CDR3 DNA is TGTGCCAGCACCCTGCGAGGGGGCAATTATGGCTACACCTTC.

The CDR3 DNA follows: TGTGCCAGCTCGGACAGGGCGCAGACAGATACGCAGTATTTT. The encoded protein is CASSDRAQTDTQYF. This chain uses TRBV5-4 with TRBJ2-3, with 8 bases lining up with TRBD1. The CDR3 consists of 14 residues. CDR1 and CDR2 from the germline V gene are SGHNT and YYREEE (reference sequence). Germline trimming cut 7 bases from V and 3 bases from J; bases unmatched to any gene: 7.

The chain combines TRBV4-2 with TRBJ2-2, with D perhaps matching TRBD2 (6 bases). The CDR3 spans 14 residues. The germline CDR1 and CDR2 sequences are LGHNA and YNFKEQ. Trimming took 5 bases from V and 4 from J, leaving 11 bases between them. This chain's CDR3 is CASSKVGGTGELFF. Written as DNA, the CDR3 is TGTGCCAGCAGCAAGGTCGGGGGCACCGGGGAGCTGTTTTTT.